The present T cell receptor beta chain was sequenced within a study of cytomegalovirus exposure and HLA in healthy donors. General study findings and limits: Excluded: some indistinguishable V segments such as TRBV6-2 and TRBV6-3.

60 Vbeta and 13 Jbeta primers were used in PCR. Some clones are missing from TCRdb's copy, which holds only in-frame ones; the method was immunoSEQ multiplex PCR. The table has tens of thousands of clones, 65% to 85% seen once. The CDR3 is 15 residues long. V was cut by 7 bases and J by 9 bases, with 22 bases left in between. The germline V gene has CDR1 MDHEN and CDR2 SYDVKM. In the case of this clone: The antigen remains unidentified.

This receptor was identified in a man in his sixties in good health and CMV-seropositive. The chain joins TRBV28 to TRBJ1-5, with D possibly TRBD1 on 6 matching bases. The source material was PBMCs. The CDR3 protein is CASIADRKGPRPQHF. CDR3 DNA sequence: TGTGCCAGCATTGCTGACAGGAAGGGGCCTAGGCCCCAGCATTTT.